This T cell receptor beta chain emerged from a study of molecular identifiers for immune sequencing clone quantification. Study overall: Naive CD8 cell RNA, from 20,000 or 100,000 cells, was split five ways in replicates, with four sequenced. Study-wide results and caveats: Clones that exceeded 20 RNA copies held over 97% of effector molecules, yet under 1% in naive cells.

This clonotype was detected only a few times. Antigen unknown. One entry per CDR3 protein, called by TCRdb with MiXCR from the PCR reads. The data show more than 550,000 distinct CDR3 sequences, about 25% seen once. As CD8+CD4-CCR7+CD45RA+ cells, naive CD8 T cells were sorted. The CDR3 consists of 14 residues. The V and J ends lost 3 bases and 2 bases respectively, with 10 bases between them. Germline V gene lookup returns CDR1 LGHDT and CDR2 YNNKEL (reference sequence). Sequencing was performed on naive CD8+ T cells from blood, with Jurkat cell RNA spiked in. Subset described: FACS-sorted CD8+CD4-CCR7+CD45RA+ naive T cells. The rearrangement joins TRBV3-1 to TRBJ1-2; D possibly corresponds to TRBD1 (6 bases). The clonotype comes from a human donor in good health. Some libraries in this study had Jurkat cell RNA spiked in. The CDR3 reads CASSQSDRNYGYTF. CDR3 DNA sequence: TGTGCCAGCAGCCAGTCGGACAGAAACTATGGCTACACCTTC.